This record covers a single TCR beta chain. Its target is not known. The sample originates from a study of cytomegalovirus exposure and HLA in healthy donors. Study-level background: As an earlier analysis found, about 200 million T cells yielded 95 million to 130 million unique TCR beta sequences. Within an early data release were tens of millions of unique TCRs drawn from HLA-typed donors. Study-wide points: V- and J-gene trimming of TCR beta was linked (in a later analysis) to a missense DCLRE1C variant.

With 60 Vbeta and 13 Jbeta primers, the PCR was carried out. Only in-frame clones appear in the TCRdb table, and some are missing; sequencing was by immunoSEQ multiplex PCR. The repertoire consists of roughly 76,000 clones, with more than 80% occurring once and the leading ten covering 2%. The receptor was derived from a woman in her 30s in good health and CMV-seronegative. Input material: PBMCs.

For the CDR3, the DNA is TGTGCCAGCAGTGGACTAGCGGGGGCAGGTACGCAGTATTTT. Amino acid sequence: CASSGLAGAGTQYF. The chain joins TRBV6-1 to TRBJ2-3; 12 bases map to TRBD2. Germline CDR1 reads MNHNS; CDR2 reads SASEGT. Trimming took 4 bases from V and 8 from J; bases not matched to a gene: 4. CDR3 length: 14 amino acids.